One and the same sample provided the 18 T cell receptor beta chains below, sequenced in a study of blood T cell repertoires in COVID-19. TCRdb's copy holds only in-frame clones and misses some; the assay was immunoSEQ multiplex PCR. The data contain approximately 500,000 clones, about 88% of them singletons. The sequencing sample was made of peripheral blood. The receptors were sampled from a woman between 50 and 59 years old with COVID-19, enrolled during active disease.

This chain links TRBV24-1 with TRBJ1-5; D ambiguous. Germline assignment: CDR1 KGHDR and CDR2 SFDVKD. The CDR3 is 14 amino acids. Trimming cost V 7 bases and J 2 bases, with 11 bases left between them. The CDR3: CATREGEGNQPQHF. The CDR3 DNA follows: TGTGCCACCAGAGAGGGTGAGGGCAATCAGCCCCAGCATTTT.

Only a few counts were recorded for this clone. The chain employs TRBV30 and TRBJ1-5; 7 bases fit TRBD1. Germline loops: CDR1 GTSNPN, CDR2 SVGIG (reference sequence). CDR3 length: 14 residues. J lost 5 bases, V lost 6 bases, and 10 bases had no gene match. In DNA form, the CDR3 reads TGTGCCTGCGGGCAACAGGGGATCCATCAGCCCCAGCATTTT. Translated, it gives CACGQQGIHQPQHF.

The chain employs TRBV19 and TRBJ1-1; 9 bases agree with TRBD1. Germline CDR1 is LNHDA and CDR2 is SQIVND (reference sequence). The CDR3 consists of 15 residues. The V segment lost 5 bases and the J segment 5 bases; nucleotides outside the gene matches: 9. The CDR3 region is CASSAIQGAGTEAFF. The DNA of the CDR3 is TGTGCCAGTAGTGCGATACAGGGGGCAGGAACTGAAGCTTTCTTT. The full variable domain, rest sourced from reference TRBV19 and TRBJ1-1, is DGGITQSPKYLFRKEGQNVTLSCEQNLNHDAMYWYRQDPGQGLRLIYYSQIVNDFQKGDIAEGYSVSREKKESFPLTVTSAQKNPTAFYLCASSAIQGAGTEAFFGQGTRLTVV.

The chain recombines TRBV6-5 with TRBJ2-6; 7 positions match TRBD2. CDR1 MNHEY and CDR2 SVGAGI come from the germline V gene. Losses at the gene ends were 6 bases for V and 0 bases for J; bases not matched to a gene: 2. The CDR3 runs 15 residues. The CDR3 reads CASRPGGSGANVLTF. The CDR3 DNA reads TGTGCCAGCAGGCCGGGAGGCTCTGGGGCCAACGTCCTGACTTTC.

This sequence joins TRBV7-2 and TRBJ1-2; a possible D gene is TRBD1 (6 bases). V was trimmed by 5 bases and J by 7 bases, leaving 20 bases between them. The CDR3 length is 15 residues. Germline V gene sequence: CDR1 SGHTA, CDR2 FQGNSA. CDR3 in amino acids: CASSAGTRLTGGYTF. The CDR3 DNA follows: TGTGCCAGCAGCGCCGGGACACGACTAACTGGTGGCTACACCTTC.

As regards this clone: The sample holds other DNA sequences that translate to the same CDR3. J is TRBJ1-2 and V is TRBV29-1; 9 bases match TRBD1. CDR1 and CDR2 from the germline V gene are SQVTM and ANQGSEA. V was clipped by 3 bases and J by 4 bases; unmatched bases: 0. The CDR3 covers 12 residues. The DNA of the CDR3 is TGCAGCGTTGAGACAGGGGGCTATGGCTACACCTTC. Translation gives CSVETGGYGYTF.

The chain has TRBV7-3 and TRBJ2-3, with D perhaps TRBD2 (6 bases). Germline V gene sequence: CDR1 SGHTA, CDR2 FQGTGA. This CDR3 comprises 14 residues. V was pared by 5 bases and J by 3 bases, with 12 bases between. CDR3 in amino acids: CASSPTGLTDTQYF. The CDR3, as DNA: TGTGCCAGCAGCCCCACGGGACTTACAGATACGCAGTATTTT.

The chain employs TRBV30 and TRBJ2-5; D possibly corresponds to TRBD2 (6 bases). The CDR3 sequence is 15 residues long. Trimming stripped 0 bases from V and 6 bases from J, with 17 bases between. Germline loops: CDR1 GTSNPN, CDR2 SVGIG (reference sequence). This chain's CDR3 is CAWSVRRLETKTQYF. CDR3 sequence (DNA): TGTGCCTGGAGTGTACGAAGACTAGAGACGAAGACCCAGTACTTC.

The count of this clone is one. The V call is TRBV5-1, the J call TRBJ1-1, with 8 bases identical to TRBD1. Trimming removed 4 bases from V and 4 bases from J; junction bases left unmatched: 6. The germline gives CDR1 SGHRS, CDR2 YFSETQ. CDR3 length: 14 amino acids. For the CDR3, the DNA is TGCGCCAGCAGCAAAGGAACAGGGGGCACTGAAGCTTTCTTT. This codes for CASSKGTGGTEAFF.

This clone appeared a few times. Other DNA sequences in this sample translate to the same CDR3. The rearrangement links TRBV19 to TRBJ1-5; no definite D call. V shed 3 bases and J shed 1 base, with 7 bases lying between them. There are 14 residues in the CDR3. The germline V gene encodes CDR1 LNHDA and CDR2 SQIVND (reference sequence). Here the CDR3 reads CASSIRRSNQPQHF. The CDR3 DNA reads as TGTGCCAGTAGTATTCGGCGGAGCAATCAGCCCCAGCATTTT.

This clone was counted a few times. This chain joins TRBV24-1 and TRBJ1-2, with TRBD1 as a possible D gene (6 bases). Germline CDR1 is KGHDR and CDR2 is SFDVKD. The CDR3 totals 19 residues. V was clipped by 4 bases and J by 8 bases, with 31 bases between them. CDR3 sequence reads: CATSDAPWSQKGDISGYTF. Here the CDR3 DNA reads TGTGCCACCAGTGACGCTCCATGGTCGCAAAAGGGGGATATAAGCGGCTACACCTTC.

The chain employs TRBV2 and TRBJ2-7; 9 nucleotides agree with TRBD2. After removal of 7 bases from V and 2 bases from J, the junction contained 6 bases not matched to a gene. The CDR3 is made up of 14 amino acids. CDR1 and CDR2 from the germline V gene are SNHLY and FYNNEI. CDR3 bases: TGTGCCAGCAAGGGGACTAGCATAACCTACGAGCAGTACTTC. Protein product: CASKGTSITYEQYF. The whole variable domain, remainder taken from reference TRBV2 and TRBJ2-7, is EPEVTQTPSHQVTQMGQEVILRCVPISNHLYFYWYRQILGQKVEFLVSFYNNEISEKSEIFDDQFSVERPDGSNFTLKIRSTKLEDSAMYFCASKGTSITYEQYFGPGTRLTVT.

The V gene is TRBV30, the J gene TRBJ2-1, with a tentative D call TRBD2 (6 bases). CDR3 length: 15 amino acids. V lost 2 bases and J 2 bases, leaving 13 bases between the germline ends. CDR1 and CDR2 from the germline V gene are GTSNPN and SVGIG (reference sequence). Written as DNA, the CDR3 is TGTGCCTGGAGTTCTCCGCCGGGGGCCTACAATGAGCAGTTCTTC. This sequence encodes CAWSSPPGAYNEQFF.

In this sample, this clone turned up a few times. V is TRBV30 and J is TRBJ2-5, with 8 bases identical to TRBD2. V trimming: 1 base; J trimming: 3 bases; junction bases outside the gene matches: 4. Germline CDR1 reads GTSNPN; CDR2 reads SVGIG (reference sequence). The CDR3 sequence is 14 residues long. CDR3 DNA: TGTGCCTGGAGTGGGGGCGGGGGGAAAGAGACCCAGTACTTC. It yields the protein CAWSGGGGKETQYF.

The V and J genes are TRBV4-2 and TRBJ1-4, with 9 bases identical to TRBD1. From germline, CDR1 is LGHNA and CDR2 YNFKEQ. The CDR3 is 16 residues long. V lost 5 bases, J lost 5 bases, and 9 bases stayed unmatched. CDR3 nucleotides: TGTGCCAGCAGCGGGGACAGGGTAACGCTGAATGAAAAACTGTTTTTT. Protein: CASSGDRVTLNEKLFF.

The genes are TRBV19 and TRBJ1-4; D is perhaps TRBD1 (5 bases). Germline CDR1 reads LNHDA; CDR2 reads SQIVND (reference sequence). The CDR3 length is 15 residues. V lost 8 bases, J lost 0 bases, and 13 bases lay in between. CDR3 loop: CASSRQSSTNEKLFF. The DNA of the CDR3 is TGTGCCAGTTCGAGACAGTCCTCAACTAATGAAAAACTGTTTTTT.

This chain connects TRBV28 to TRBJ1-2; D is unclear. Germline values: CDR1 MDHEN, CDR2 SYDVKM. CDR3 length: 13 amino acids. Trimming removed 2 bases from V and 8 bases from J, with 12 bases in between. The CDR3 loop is CASSLGQFGGYTF. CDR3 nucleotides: TGTGCCAGCAGTTTAGGTCAGTTCGGGGGCTACACCTTC.

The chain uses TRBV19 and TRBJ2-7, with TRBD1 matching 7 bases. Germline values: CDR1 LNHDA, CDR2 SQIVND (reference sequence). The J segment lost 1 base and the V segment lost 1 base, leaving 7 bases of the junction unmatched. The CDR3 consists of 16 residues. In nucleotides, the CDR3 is TGTGCCAGTAGTATAGCTCCCACAGGGGTATCCTACGAGCAGTACTTC. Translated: CASSIAPTGVSYEQYF.